One sample yielded the 24 T cell receptor beta chains listed below, sequenced in a study of blood T cell repertoires in COVID-19. Method: immunoSEQ multiplex PCR; TCRdb's copy keeps in-frame clones and lacks some. The sample includes about 17,000 clones, 90% to 95% seen only once; the top ten take 4.5% to 7%. Sequenced: peripheral blood. These receptors all stem from a human donor in a cohort sampled during active COVID-19.

V is TRBV13 and J is TRBJ1-4; 10 bases align to TRBD1. With V trimmed by 0 bases and J by 5 bases, 6 bases remained unmatched. The CDR3 has 17 amino acids. Germline lookup yields CDR1 PRHDT and CDR2 FYEKMQ (reference sequence). The CDR3: CASSLGGRTGGNEKLFF. The CDR3 coding sequence is TGTGCCAGCAGCTTAGGCGGGCGGACAGGGGGGAATGAAAAACTGTTTTTT.

The chain couples TRBV6-2 or TRBV6-3 to TRBJ2-2; D is undetermined. V gave up 6 bases and J gave up 5 bases, with 13 bases separating them. CDR1 MNHEY and CDR2 SVGEGT come from the germline V gene. The CDR3 runs to 14 residues. The CDR3 coding sequence is TGTGCCAGCAGCGAGGCTACGCGGACCGGGGAGCTGTTTTTT. The encoded protein is CASSEATRTGELFF.

J is TRBJ2-4 and V is TRBV7-9, with D perhaps matching TRBD2 (6 bases). The CDR3 contains 15 residues. In germline, CDR1 is SEHNR, CDR2 FQNEAQ (reference sequence). The V and J ends lost 5 bases and 8 bases respectively, with 19 bases between them. CDR3 protein: CASSPSDGGVDIQYF. The DNA of the CDR3 is TGTGCCAGCAGCCCGTCCGACGGGGGAGTGGACATTCAGTACTTC.

The chain recombines TRBV6-6 with TRBJ1-6; 7 bases align to TRBD1. Germline CDR1 reads MNHNY; CDR2 reads SVGAGI (reference sequence). This CDR3 has 14 residues. After removal of 2 bases from V and 10 bases from J, the junction contained 5 bases not matched to a gene. The CDR3 nucleotides are TGTGCCAGCAGTTACGTGGACAGGAGCTCACCCCTCCACTTT. Translation: CASSYVDRSSPLHF.

This chain connects TRBV30 to TRBJ1-1; D is unclear. V was pared by 0 bases and J by 1 base, with 9 bases between. CDR3 length: 14 residues. Germline V gene sequence: CDR1 GTSNPN, CDR2 SVGIG (reference sequence). CDR3 sequence (DNA): TGTGCCTGGAGTGTCGGACTGCGGAACACTGAAGCTTTCTTT. It codes for CAWSVGLRNTEAFF.

The J gene is TRBJ2-1, the V gene TRBV19; 10 nucleotides agree with TRBD2. The J segment lost 4 bases and the V segment lost 7 bases, leaving 4 bases of the junction unmatched. CDR1 LNHDA and CDR2 SQIVND come from the germline V gene (reference sequence). This CDR3 comprises 14 residues. The CDR3 protein is CASKTSGVYNEQFF. The CDR3 bases are TGTGCCAGTAAAACTAGCGGGGTTTACAATGAGCAGTTCTTC. The full variable domain, its missing parts supplied by reference TRBV19 and TRBJ2-1, is DGGITQSPKYLFRKEGQNVTLSCEQNLNHDAMYWYRQDPGQGLRLIYYSQIVNDFQKGDIAEGYSVSREKKESFPLTVTSAQKNPTAFYLCASKTSGVYNEQFFGPGTRLTVL.

This chain uses TRBV6-6 with TRBJ2-7; possibly TRBD2 for D (6 bases). The CDR3 has 13 residues. Trimming stripped 8 bases from V and 5 bases from J, with 16 bases between. Germline V gene lookup returns CDR1 MNHNY and CDR2 SVGAGI (reference sequence). The CDR3 loop is CASRRETGNEQYF. The CDR3 DNA is TGTGCCAGCCGGAGGGAAACGGGAAACGAGCAGTACTTC.

The J gene is TRBJ1-2, the V gene TRBV11-2; tentative D call: TRBD1 (6 bases). The CDR3 sequence is 15 residues long. Germline CDR1 SGHAT, CDR2 FQNNGV. The V and J ends lost 4 bases and 4 bases respectively, with 16 bases between them. The CDR3 sequence is CASSSARDRTYGYTF. The CDR3 region has the DNA TGTGCCAGCAGCTCTGCGAGAGACAGGACCTATGGCTACACCTTC.

This chain joins TRBV19 and TRBJ1-1; D is ambiguous. The CDR3 length is 10 residues. V was shortened by 7 bases and J by 7 bases, with 7 bases between the two germline ends. The germline gives CDR1 LNHDA, CDR2 SQIVND (reference sequence). The CDR3 DNA reads TGTGCCAGTATCGAGGGTGAAGCTTTCTTT. This sequence encodes CASIEGEAFF.

The rearrangement links TRBV19 to TRBJ2-5; TRBD1 might be the D (5 bases). With 0 bases removed from V and 3 bases from J, the gap between germline ends came to 14 bases. Germline CDR1 reads LNHDA; CDR2 reads SQIVND (reference sequence). CDR3 size: 16 residues. The CDR3 protein is CASSIETASTEETQYF. The CDR3 nucleotides are TGTGCCAGTAGTATAGAAACTGCCTCGACAGAAGAGACCCAGTACTTC.

The chain links TRBV12-5 to TRBJ2-1; D gene unclear. Trimming removed 6 bases at V and 7 bases at J, with 10 bases between. The CDR3 spans 12 residues. The germline V gene has CDR1 LGHNT and CDR2 FRNRAP. CDR3 nucleotides: TGTGCTAGTGGAAGTGAACGGAATGAGCAGTTCTTC. Encoded protein: CASGSERNEQFF.

J is TRBJ2-7 and V is TRBV10-2; TRBD1 matches at 8 bases. Per the germline V gene, CDR1 is WSHSY and CDR2 is SAAADI. The CDR3 is made up of 16 amino acids. After removal of 6 bases from V and 6 bases from J, the junction contained 16 bases not matched to a gene. This chain's CDR3 is CASSLRGQGTASEQYF. The CDR3 nucleotides read TGCGCCAGCAGCCTACGAGGACAGGGAACCGCTAGCGAGCAGTACTTC.

The V and J genes are TRBV6-5 and TRBJ2-7; tentative D call: TRBD1 (5 bases). Trimming left V 5 bases short and J 0 bases short, with 14 bases between. The germline V gene has CDR1 MNHEY and CDR2 SVGAGI. The CDR3 spans 15 residues. In DNA, the CDR3 is TGTGCCAGCAGTCGACAGCCGAGCAGCTCCTACGAGCAGTACTTC. Its protein is CASSRQPSSSYEQYF.

V gene TRBV7-2 combines with J gene TRBJ1-5; TRBD1 agrees at 9 bases. The CDR3 length is 15 residues. J was trimmed by 4 bases and V by 4 bases; bases with no gene match: 5. The germline CDR1 and CDR2 sequences are SGHTA and FQGNSA. CDR3 sequence: CASSWDRAFNQPQHF. The CDR3 DNA follows: TGTGCCAGCAGCTGGGACAGGGCCTTTAATCAGCCCCAGCATTTT.

CDR3 loop: CASSVTGKLNTEAFF. The CDR3 coding sequence is TGTGCCAGTAGTGTCACAGGGAAATTGAACACTGAAGCTTTCTTT. The chain uses TRBV19 and TRBJ1-1, with a weak D call TRBD1 (6 bases). This CDR3 comprises 15 residues. V lost 5 bases to trimming and J lost 0 bases, with 13 bases between them. Germline-derived CDR1 and CDR2 are LNHDA and SQIVND (reference sequence).

This clone has only one observation. V gene TRBV5-4 combines with J gene TRBJ2-7, with 13 positions matching TRBD2. Germline CDR1 reads SGHNT; CDR2 reads YYREEE (reference sequence). V shed 4 bases, J shed 6 bases, and the junction held 7 bases outside the gene matches. This CDR3 has 15 amino acids. CDR3 nucleotide sequence: TGTGCCAGCAGCGATGGACTAGCGGGGGCCTTCGAGCAGTACTTC. It specifies CASSDGLAGAFEQYF. Together with reference TRBV5-4 and TRBJ2-7, the CDR3 gives the full variable domain: ETGVTQSPTHLIKTRGQQVTLRCSSQSGHNTVSWYQQALGQGPQFIFQYYREEENGRGNFPPRFSGLQFPNYSSELNVNALELDDSALYLCASSDGLAGAFEQYFGPGTRLTVT.

The CDR3: CSVKLSYEQYF. Written as DNA, the CDR3 is TGCAGCGTAAAACTCTCCTACGAGCAGTACTTC. This chain links TRBV29-1 with TRBJ2-7; D remains unclear. The CDR3 extends over 11 amino acids. Trimming removed 6 bases from V and 0 bases from J, with 6 bases in between. Germline CDR1 reads SQVTM; CDR2 reads ANQGSEA.

V is TRBV5-8 and J is TRBJ2-1; the D is unclear. The CDR3 totals 16 residues. V lost 1 base and J lost 3, with 14 bases in between. Germline values: CDR1 SGHTS, CDR2 YDEGEE. CDR3 residues: CASSLLASSFYNEQFF. For the CDR3, the DNA is TGTGCCAGCAGCTTGTTAGCCAGTTCGTTCTACAATGAGCAGTTCTTC.

The chain combines TRBV4-3 with TRBJ2-3; D perhaps matches TRBD1 (5 bases). Germline CDR1 reads LGHNA; CDR2 reads YSLEER. Trimming took 3 bases from V and 2 from J, leaving 12 bases between them. The CDR3 sequence is 15 residues long. This CDR3 reads CASSHARQLTDTQYF. The CDR3 nucleotides are TGCGCCAGCAGCCATGCTCGACAGCTCACAGATACGCAGTATTTT.

This chain uses TRBV11-2 with TRBJ1-1, with TRBD1 matching 9 bases. After removal of 5 bases from V and 2 bases from J, the junction contained 6 bases not matched to a gene. The CDR3 contains 15 residues. From germline, CDR1 is SGHAT and CDR2 FQNNGV. CDR3 region: CASSPRTGVNTEAFF. The CDR3 DNA reads TGTGCCAGCAGCCCCCGGACAGGGGTTAACACTGAAGCTTTCTTT.

The CDR3 here is CASSSGTANTEAFF. The CDR3 bases are TGTGCCAGCAGTTCAGGGACAGCGAACACTGAAGCTTTCTTT. The chain has TRBV6-2 or TRBV6-3 and TRBJ1-1; 7 bases match TRBD1. Germline V gene lookup returns CDR1 MNHEY and CDR2 SVGEGT. The ends lost 4 bases at V and 1 base at J; junction bases unmatched: 3. The CDR3 runs to 14 residues.

This chain connects TRBV11-3 to TRBJ2-1; D call uncertain. The V and J ends lost 1 base and 9 bases respectively, with 7 bases between them. Germline V gene sequence: CDR1 SGHNT, CDR2 YENEEA. CDR3 size: 12 residues. The CDR3 is CASSLGRSEQFF. CDR3 DNA: TGTGCCAGCAGCTTAGGTCGGAGTGAGCAGTTCTTC. Drawing the rest from reference TRBV11-3 and TRBJ2-1, the complete variable domain is EAGVVQSPRYKIIEKKQPVAFWCNPISGHNTLYWYLQNLGQGPELLIRYENEEAVDDSQLPKDRFSAERLKGVDSTLKIQPAELGDSAVYLCASSLGRSEQFFGPGTRLTVL.

This chain links TRBV19 with TRBJ1-2; unclear D gene. The V gene lost 0 bases and the J gene lost 1 base, with 12 bases spanning the gap. CDR1 LNHDA and CDR2 SQIVND come from the germline V gene (reference sequence). There are 16 residues in the CDR3. The CDR3 here is CASSIDLGPLNYGYTF. The CDR3, as DNA: TGTGCCAGTAGTATAGATCTAGGTCCGCTTAACTATGGCTACACCTTC. Full variable domain (rest looked up from reference TRBV19 and TRBJ1-2): DGGITQSPKYLFRKEGQNVTLSCEQNLNHDAMYWYRQDPGQGLRLIYYSQIVNDFQKGDIAEGYSVSREKKESFPLTVTSAQKNPTAFYLCASSIDLGPLNYGYTFGSGTRLTVV.

J is TRBJ1-1 and V is TRBV29-1; 10 positions match TRBD1. Per the germline V gene, CDR1 is SQVTM and CDR2 is ANQGSEA. The CDR3 runs to 13 residues. The trim removed 2 bases at V and 8 bases at J, leaving 5 bases unmatched. In nucleotides, the CDR3 is TGCAGCGTTGAAACCTCGGGACAGGGGGAAGCTTTCTTT. Amino acid sequence: CSVETSGQGEAFF. Complete variable domain (other parts from reference TRBV29-1 and TRBJ1-1): SAVISQKPSRDICQRGTSLTIQCQVDSQVTMMFWYRQQPGQSLTLIATANQGSEATYESGFVIDKFPISRPNLTFSTLTVSNMSPEDSSIYLCSVETSGQGEAFFGQGTRLTVV.